A single sample gave rise to the 17 T cell receptor beta chains below, sequenced in a study of cytomegalovirus exposure and HLA in healthy donors. 13 Jbeta primers and 60 Vbeta primers were used for the PCR. Clones were sequenced by immunoSEQ multiplex PCR, and TCRdb holds only the in-frame ones, with some missing. In the table there are 140,000 to 150,000 clones, around 79% of which are singletons. Specimen: PBMCs. Receptors were obtained from a woman aged 25 to 39 in good health and CMV-seronegative.

The rearrangement links TRBV18 to TRBJ2-1; TRBD2 agrees at 9 bases. The CDR3 is 17 amino acids. Germline CDR1 is KGHSH and CDR2 is LQKENI. V lost 3 bases, J lost 3 bases, and 9 bases stayed unmatched. CDR3 loop: CASSPPRRGGIYNEQFF. As DNA, the CDR3 is TGTGCCAGCTCACCCCCGAGGCGGGGGGGAATCTACAATGAGCAGTTCTTC.

J is TRBJ1-1 and V is TRBV11-1, with D tentatively TRBD1 (5 bases). CDR1 is SGHAT and CDR2 is FQDESV in the germline V gene (reference sequence). The CDR3 loop spans 14 amino acids. V gave up 3 bases and J gave up 2 bases, with 10 bases separating them. The CDR3 DNA reads as TGTGCCAGCAGCTTTTCGGACATCAACACTGAAGCTTTCTTT. Protein product: CASSFSDINTEAFF. Complete variable domain (other parts from reference TRBV11-1 and TRBJ1-1): EAEVAQSPRYKITEKSQAVAFWCDPISGHATLYWYRQILGQGPELLVQFQDESVVDDSQLPKDRFSAERLKGVDSTLKIQPAELGDSAMYLCASSFSDINTEAFFGQGTRLTVV.

V is TRBV7-8 and J is TRBJ2-2; 7 bases match TRBD1. CDR1 and CDR2 from the germline V gene are SGHVS and FQNEAQ. V shed 5 bases and J 1 base; nucleotides not matched to a gene: 7. The CDR3 is 16 residues long. CDR3 protein: CASSPWDRMNTGELFF. CDR3 sequence (DNA): TGTGCCAGCAGCCCCTGGGACAGAATGAACACCGGGGAGCTGTTTTTT.

This sequence joins TRBV27 and TRBJ1-2; D not resolved. Trimming left V 5 bases short and J 8 bases short, with 15 bases between. Germline values: CDR1 MNHEY, CDR2 SMNVEV (reference sequence). This CDR3 region has 13 residues. CDR3 nucleotides: TGTGCCAGCAGTCCCGGCGGGGTTGGGGGCTACACCTTC. It specifies CASSPGGVGGYTF.

The chain recombines TRBV9 with TRBJ2-3; 9 nucleotides match TRBD2. V dropped 0 bases and J dropped 6; count of bases not matched to a gene: 5. The CDR3 has 15 amino acids. Germline CDR1 SGDLS, CDR2 YYNGEE. CDR3 loop: CASSVGAGGPDTQYF. As DNA, the CDR3 is TGTGCCAGCAGCGTAGGGGCGGGGGGGCCGGATACGCAGTATTTT.

This clone was counted between two and nine times. CDR3 protein: CASSGGAQETQYF. DNA of the CDR3: TGTGCCAGCAGTGGTGGGGCGCAAGAGACCCAGTACTTC. The V call is TRBV6-1, the J call TRBJ2-5, with D perhaps matching TRBD1 (5 bases). The CDR3 extends over 13 amino acids. Germline CDR1 and CDR2: MNHNS and SASEGT. The V and J ends lost 4 bases and 2 bases respectively, with 8 bases between them.

The chain has TRBV6-5 and TRBJ2-7, with D possibly TRBD2 on 5 matching bases. The CDR3 is 14 amino acids. Germline values: CDR1 MNHEY, CDR2 SVGAGI. Trimming took off 0 bases at V and 4 bases at J, with 10 bases between the two ends. The CDR3, as DNA: TGTGCCAGCAGTTACTCTGCGACGGGATACGAGCAGTACTTC. Translated: CASSYSATGYEQYF.

The chain uses TRBV19 and TRBJ1-3; D is ambiguous. The V gene lost 3 bases and the J gene lost 0 bases, with 9 bases spanning the gap. The V gene's germline CDR1 is LNHDA and CDR2 SQIVND (reference sequence). This CDR3 spans 15 amino acids. The CDR3 DNA reads TGTGCCAGTAGTATGCCGGTCCTCTCTGGAAACACCATATATTTT. This gives the protein CASSMPVLSGNTIYF.

This clone came up once. The chain employs TRBV30 and TRBJ2-6; 10 nucleotides agree with TRBD1. This CDR3 is 16 amino acids long. Per the germline V gene, CDR1 is GTSNPN and CDR2 is SVGIG (reference sequence). V shed 7 bases, J shed 4 bases, and the junction held 10 bases outside the gene matches. CDR3 nucleotides: TGTGCCTCCCGACGGGACAGGGGATCCGGGGCCAACGTCCTGACTTTC. Protein: CASRRDRGSGANVLTF.

The chain joins TRBV9 to TRBJ1-1; 8 bases line up with TRBD1. Trimming removed 4 bases from V and 5 bases from J; junction bases left unmatched: 7. The CDR3 runs 14 residues. Looked up from germline, CDR1 is SGDLS and CDR2 is YYNGEE. CDR3 nucleotides: TGTGCCAGCAGCTTAACAGGGGGTCCAACTGAAGCTTTCTTT. Protein: CASSLTGGPTEAFF.

This clone appeared a few times. J is TRBJ1-2 and V is TRBV7-2; D perhaps matches TRBD1 (6 bases). CDR1 is SGHTA and CDR2 is FQGNSA in the germline V gene. V was pared by 4 bases and J by 7 bases, with 13 bases between. The CDR3 has 13 amino acids. The CDR3 here is CASSSTGGFGYTF. In DNA, the CDR3 is TGTGCCAGCAGCTCAACGGGGGGCTTTGGCTACACCTTC.

This clone was counted a few times. V is TRBV25-1 and J is TRBJ1-1; D might be TRBD1 (6 bases). This CDR3 region has 14 residues. The V gene lost 6 bases and the J gene lost 1 base, with 12 bases spanning the gap. Germline CDR1 MGHDK, CDR2 SYGVNS. The CDR3, as DNA: TGTGCCAGCAGAGCAGCAGGGGCGAACACTGAAGCTTTCTTT. As protein: CASRAAGANTEAFF.

The CDR3 DNA reads TGTGCCTGGAGTGTGCCGACTCATAGCAATCAGCCCCAGCATTTT. Translated: CAWSVPTHSNQPQHF. The chain is built from TRBV30 and TRBJ1-5, with no clear D. V was shortened by 0 bases and J by 0 bases, with 9 bases between the two germline ends. CDR3 length equals 15 residues. Per the germline V gene, CDR1 is GTSNPN and CDR2 is SVGIG (reference sequence).

CDR3 residues: CASSIRGLSGNTIYF. The DNA for the CDR3 is TGTGCCAGTAGTATTCGCGGCCTCTCTGGAAACACCATATATTTT. The rearrangement uses TRBV19 and TRBJ1-3, with D unclear. Germline assignment: CDR1 LNHDA and CDR2 SQIVND (reference sequence). The CDR3 extends over 15 amino acids. V lost 3 bases to trimming and J lost 0 bases, with 9 bases between them.

The chain's CDR3 is CASSFDRGYEQYF. CDR3 nucleotide sequence: TGTGCCAGCAGTTTTGACAGGGGGTACGAGCAGTACTTC. The chain carries TRBV27 and TRBJ2-7; 9 positions agree with TRBD1. This CDR3 is 13 amino acids long. CDR1 is MNHEY, CDR2 SMNVEV, per germline (reference sequence). Trimming cost V 3 bases and J 4 bases; bases outside gene matches: 1.

In regard to this clone: The same CDR3 also results from other DNA sequences found in this sample. The chain is built from TRBV7-6 and TRBJ1-1; D is ambiguous. This CDR3 comprises 14 residues. Trimming cost V 1 base and J 2 bases, with 8 bases left between them. In germline, CDR1 is SGHVS, CDR2 FNYEAQ. The DNA of the CDR3 is TGTGCCAGCAGCTTAGGTACAGCCAACACTGAAGCTTTCTTT. It translates to CASSLGTANTEAFF.

This chain links TRBV5-6 with TRBJ1-2; D not certain. Germline lookup yields CDR1 SGHDT and CDR2 YYEEEE. Trimming left V 4 bases short and J 8 bases short, with 9 bases between. This CDR3 comprises 11 residues. CDR3 loop: CASSRLSGYTF. CDR3 nucleotide sequence: TGTGCCAGCAGCCGCTTAAGCGGCTACACCTTC.